One and the same sample provided the 12 T cell receptor beta chains below, sequenced in a study of blood T cells in healthy people across ages. Sample-barcoded 5' priming and a J-beta primer mix drove a second PCR of roughly 6 to 12 cycles. TCRdb reanalysed the 5' RACE reads using MiXCR and keeps one entry per CDR3 protein. This sample carries 800,000 or so distinct CDR3 sequences, around a quarter of them seen once, and the ten largest clones take approximately 3.7%. Separately, the same data were catalogued under a study of T cells of mothers and their children.

What was sequenced was blood. These receptors were obtained from a boy younger than 18 in good health.

The CDR3 DNA reads as TGTGCCAGCAGCGGGGGCCGGCGGGATGGCTACACCTTC. This sequence encodes CASSGGRRDGYTF. The chain couples TRBV7-9 to TRBJ1-2, with TRBD1 as a possible D gene (6 bases). Germline V lookup: CDR1 SEHNR, CDR2 FQNEAQ (reference sequence). The CDR3 runs 13 residues. Trimming shortened V by 5 bases and J by 6 bases, and 13 bases separated the two germline ends.

This clonotype occurred a few times. This rearrangement joins TRBV20-1 to TRBJ2-5; D is unclear. The tail of the sequence fits TRBJ2-7 better, so the J call may be wrong. The CDR3 totals 14 residues. Germline loops: CDR1 DFQATT, CDR2 SNEGSKA (reference sequence). The CDR3 DNA is TGCAGTGCCAGGTATCTCATAAGCTCCTACGAGCAGTACTTC. This sequence encodes CSARYLISSYEQYF.

This chain uses TRBV7-8 with TRBJ2-5, with TRBD2 matching over 11 bases. J lost 5 bases, V lost 5 bases, and 13 bases had no gene match. Germline CDR1 reads SGHVS; CDR2 reads FQNEAQ. The CDR3 has 17 amino acids. This CDR3 reads CASSAELGLAGSETQYF. In nucleotides, the CDR3 is TGTGCCAGCAGCGCAGAACTCGGACTAGCGGGTTCGGAGACCCAGTACTTC.

This clonotype was observed at least ten times. This chain uses TRBV9 with TRBJ2-1; D might be TRBD1 (6 bases). This CDR3 spans 13 amino acids. Deletions cut 6 bases from V and 4 bases from J, with 11 bases between. Germline V gene data show CDR1 as SGDLS and CDR2 as YYNGEE. The CDR3, as DNA: TGTGCCAGCACCGGGACACGGTACAATGAGCAGTTCTTC. It translates to CASTGTRYNEQFF.

This clonotype was seen many times. The chain has TRBV28 and TRBJ2-5; 7 bases match TRBD1. The ends lost 7 bases at V and 4 bases at J; junction bases unmatched: 12. The CDR3 totals 15 residues. Germline V CDR1 and CDR2: MDHEN, SYDVKM. The CDR3 loop is CASTQGQFYRETQYF. The CDR3 bases are TGTGCCAGCACCCAGGGACAGTTCTATCGAGAGACCCAGTACTTC.

This sequence joins TRBV27 and TRBJ2-1; unclear D gene. The CDR3 is 14 residues long. V was cut by 5 bases and J by 0 bases, with 8 bases left in between. CDR1 is MNHEY and CDR2 is SMNVEV in the germline V gene (reference sequence). The DNA of the CDR3 is TGTGCCAGCAGTCGTGGGCTCTCCTACAATGAGCAGTTCTTC. Its translation is CASSRGLSYNEQFF.

This clonotype showed up just a few times. J is TRBJ2-4 and V is TRBV4-2; TRBD2 agrees at 10 bases. V trimming: 0 bases; J trimming: 5 bases; junction bases outside the gene matches: 13. The germline gives CDR1 LGHNA, CDR2 YNFKEQ. The CDR3 runs 19 residues. Written as DNA, the CDR3 is TGTGCCAGCAGCCAAGATGGGCGAGCGGGAGGGCCCCGGGAAAACATTCAGTACTTC. The encoded protein is CASSQDGRAGGPRENIQYF.

The CDR3 DNA sequence: TGTGCCAGCAGTCGACAGGGTTCGGGGAATACGCAGTATTTT. This sequence encodes CASSRQGSGNTQYF. The rearrangement uses TRBV6-5 and TRBJ2-3; 7 positions match TRBD1. The CDR3 sequence is 14 residues long. Germline V CDR1 and CDR2: MNHEY, SVGAGI. Losses at the gene ends were 5 bases for V and 7 bases for J; bases not matched to a gene: 9.

In this sample, this clonotype turned up many times. The genes are TRBV7-9 and TRBJ2-7, with TRBD2 identical over 7 bases. The ends lost 2 bases at V and 1 base at J; junction bases unmatched: 2. CDR3 length equals 14 residues. Germline assignment: CDR1 SEHNR and CDR2 FQNEAQ (reference sequence). The CDR3 DNA reads as TGTGCCAGCAGCTTACCTAGCGGTTCCTACGAGCAGTACTTC. Its translation: CASSLPSGSYEQYF.

V and J are TRBV20-1 and TRBJ2-1; 7 bases fit TRBD2. Germline V gene sequence: CDR1 DFQATT, CDR2 SNEGSKA (reference sequence). The trim removed 7 bases at V and 1 base at J, leaving 4 bases unmatched. CDR3 length: 13 residues. CDR3 region: CSGVAGSYNEQFF. Written as DNA, the CDR3 is TGCAGTGGAGTAGCGGGTTCCTACAATGAGCAGTTCTTC.

V and J are TRBV20-1 and TRBJ2-5; no reliable D call. Trimming took 5 bases from V and 2 from J, leaving 12 bases between them. Per germline, CDR1 DFQATT and CDR2 SNEGSKA (reference sequence). The CDR3 extends over 13 amino acids. The CDR3 protein is CSADSRAQETQYF. The CDR3 DNA reads as TGCAGTGCTGATTCCCGGGCTCAAGAGACCCAGTACTTC.

This clonotype was counted ten times or more. The genes are TRBV20-1 and TRBJ1-4; D not certain. The CDR3 runs 14 residues. V lost 8 bases to trimming and J lost 0 bases, with 13 bases between them. Germline V gives CDR1 DFQATT, CDR2 SNEGSKA (reference sequence). The CDR3 coding sequence is TGCAGTCTCGGCCGTACTGCAACTAATGAAAAACTGTTTTTT. It is translated as CSLGRTATNEKLFF.